This entry features one TCR beta chain sequence. The source of the sample is a study of blood T cell repertoires in COVID-19. Study details: Collection of acute and convalescent COVID-19 samples took place in the United States, Italy and Spain.

Under the authors' procedure: Researchers report that nucleated cell counts were estimated from reference gene primer amplification. Only in-frame clones appear in the TCRdb table, and some are missing; sequencing was by immunoSEQ multiplex PCR. That table gives V, J and clone size, and the DNA gave D and trimming. This sample has about 260,000 clones; roughly 86% occur once, and the top ten carry approximately 9.8%. The CDR3 extends over 13 amino acids. V lost 8 bases to trimming and J lost 1 base, with 8 bases between them. Looked up from germline, CDR1 is SNHLY and CDR2 is FYNNEI. This sequence originates from a man between 40 and 49 years old who had recovered from COVID-19. Sequences were obtained from peripheral blood. V is TRBV2 and J is TRBJ2-2; D call uncertain. The CDR3 sequence is CASHQVNTGELFF. The DNA of the CDR3 is TGTGCCAGCCATCAGGTGAACACCGGGGAGCTGTTTTTT.